The 26 T cell receptor beta chains presented below share a single source sample, sequenced in a study of human T cells and chemical hapten exposure. Each CDR3 protein is one row after TCRdb ran MiXCR on the RACE reads. The repertoire includes 360,000 or so distinct CDR3 sequences, under 6.5% of them detected once, and around 6.1% sits in the top ten. Time point specified: patch test 2, 6 weeks after DPC sensitization. Treatment here: therapeutic diphenylcyclopropenone sensitization with weekly scalp DPC. Sequences were derived from whole blood, sampled in connection with sensitization to the hapten diphenylcyclopropenone (DPC). The receptors here all came from a woman between 18 and 30 years old with alopecia areata. Some clones in this sample may be carry-over from other donors' samples.

This clonotype was counted ten times or more. The gene calls are TRBV18 and TRBJ2-5; D call uncertain. Trimming shortened V by 4 bases and J by 5 bases, and 11 bases separated the two germline ends. The CDR3 runs to 13 residues. Looked up from germline, CDR1 is KGHSH and CDR2 is LQKENI. This CDR3 is CASSQPPRETQYF. The CDR3 DNA follows: TGTGCCAGCTCACAGCCCCCGCGCGAGACCCAGTACTTC.

This clonotype was found a few times. V is TRBV13 and J is TRBJ2-6; no definite D call. CDR3 length: 15 residues. Germline V gene sequence: CDR1 PRHDT, CDR2 FYEKMQ (reference sequence). Between the trimmed V and J ends, which lost 3 bases and 0 bases, there was a span of 6 bases. For the CDR3, the DNA is TGTGCCAGCAGCTTTCGAACCTCTGGGGCCAACGTCCTGACTTTC. Encoded protein: CASSFRTSGANVLTF.

This clonotype has just a few counts. V and J are TRBV4-1 and TRBJ1-1; the match to TRBD1 covers 8 bases. This CDR3 is 17 amino acids long. The germline CDR1 and CDR2 sequences are MGHRA and YSYEKL. V shed 0 bases and J 0 bases; nucleotides not matched to a gene: 6. The CDR3 sequence: CASSQDRDRRMNTEAFF. In DNA, the CDR3 is TGCGCCAGCAGCCAAGACCGGGACAGGCGTATGAACACTGAAGCTTTCTTT.

This clonotype was seen more than once but under ten times. The V call is TRBV27, the J call TRBJ2-5; unclear D gene. The length of the CDR3 is 15 residues. In germline, CDR1 is MNHEY, CDR2 SMNVEV (reference sequence). Trimming took off 6 bases at V and 1 base at J, with 15 bases between the two ends. CDR3 nucleotides: TGTGCCAGCAGCCTGAGTCCAATCTCCCAAGAGACCCAGTACTTC. Its translation is CASSLSPISQETQYF.

This clonotype has a handful of counts. The CDR3 DNA reads as TGTGCCAGCAGTTACTCAGATTACAAACCGGGGACCCAGTACTTC. It yields the protein CASSYSDYKPGTQYF. The rearrangement links TRBV6-6 to TRBJ2-5; D gene unclear. The CDR3 has 15 residues. Germline-derived CDR1 and CDR2 are MNHNY and SVGAGI (reference sequence). Trimming took 0 bases from V and 7 from J, leaving 15 bases between them.

This clonotype has only a few counts. The chain is built from TRBV20-1 and TRBJ1-6; D gene uncertain. V shed 5 bases and J shed 9 bases, with 17 bases lying between them. Germline V CDR1 and CDR2: DFQATT, SNEGSKA (reference sequence). The CDR3 extends over 14 amino acids. CDR3 sequence: CSAATGPEGSPLHF. The DNA of the CDR3 is TGCAGTGCTGCAACGGGCCCCGAGGGTTCACCCCTCCACTTT.

There are a few counts of this clonotype. The chain uses TRBV4-3 and TRBJ2-3; D gene ambiguous. The CDR3 consists of 16 residues. CDR1 is LGHNA and CDR2 is YSLEER in the germline V gene. V dropped 1 base and J dropped 2 bases, with 13 bases sitting between them. CDR3 coding DNA: TGCGCCAGCAGCCAAGCTCAGCCCACAATCACAGATACGCAGTATTTT. Translation: CASSQAQPTITDTQYF.

This clonotype was seen more than once but under ten times. This sequence joins TRBV12-3 or TRBV12-4 and TRBJ1-2; D is uncertain. CDR3 size: 16 residues. Trimming stripped 2 bases from V and 0 bases from J, with 13 bases between. The CDR3 nucleotides read TGTGCCAGCAGTTTATCTGGTAGGGCGGCTAACTATGGCTACACCTTC. Translation gives CASSLSGRAANYGYTF.

The V gene is TRBV6-1, the J gene TRBJ2-3, with D hard to call. Trimming took 5 bases from V and 2 from J, leaving 14 bases between them. Germline V CDR1 and CDR2: MNHNS, SASEGT. This CDR3 region has 15 residues. The CDR3 DNA is TGTGCCAGCAGTCTAATGTCAGGAGTCACAGATACGCAGTATTTT. Translation: CASSLMSGVTDTQYF.

This clonotype was detected many times. The chain has TRBV7-8 and TRBJ1-5, with 8 bases matching TRBD1. Trimming took 4 bases from V and 3 from J; bases not matched to a gene: 11. The CDR3 runs 17 residues. Per germline, CDR1 SGHVS and CDR2 FQNEAQ. CDR3 sequence: CASSSDRTGPNNQPQHF. The CDR3 DNA sequence: TGTGCCAGCAGCTCGGACAGGACAGGGCCAAACAATCAGCCCCAGCATTTT.

The J gene is TRBJ2-3, the V gene TRBV7-2; TRBD2 matches 9 bases. The V segment lost 2 bases and the J segment 6 bases; nucleotides outside the gene matches: 6. CDR3 length equals 15 residues. The V gene's germline CDR1 is SGHTA and CDR2 FQGNSA. In DNA, the CDR3 is TGTGCCAGCAGCTTAAAAGCGGGGGGCCGCGATACGCAGTATTTT. This encodes CASSLKAGGRDTQYF.

The chain employs TRBV6-5 and TRBJ1-2, with 8 bases aligning to TRBD1. The CDR3 is 16 residues long. Germline trimming cut 6 bases from V and 2 bases from J; bases unmatched to any gene: 11. Germline values: CDR1 MNHEY, CDR2 SVGAGI. Here the CDR3 DNA reads TGTGCCAGCAGCAGGGACAGGTTGACGGTAAACTATGGCTACACCTTC. It specifies CASSRDRLTVNYGYTF.

In this sample, this clonotype turned up many times. The rearrangement links TRBV6-5 to TRBJ2-3, with TRBD2 matching 8 bases. J lost 4 bases, V lost 0 bases, and 6 bases had no gene match. The CDR3 totals 16 residues. The germline V gene encodes CDR1 MNHEY and CDR2 SVGAGI. This CDR3 is CASSYSERGWADTQYF. The DNA for the CDR3 is TGTGCCAGCAGTTACTCGGAGCGGGGGTGGGCAGATACGCAGTATTTT.

Turning to this clonotype: A much larger clone differs by one base, so this may be a read error. In this CDR3 the conserved last residue, phenylalanine or tryptophan, is missing, so a read error is likely. This chain uses TRBV5-6 with TRBJ1-1; D call uncertain. Germline lookup yields CDR1 SGHDT and CDR2 YYEEEE. V was clipped by 0 bases and J by 11 bases, with 20 bases between them. This CDR3 is 15 amino acids long. CDR3 loop: CASSLGGPAFLSAFL. CDR3 coding DNA: TGTGCCAGCAGCTTGGGCGGCCCAGCGTTTCTGAGCGCTTTCTTA.

This chain uses TRBV29-1 with TRBJ1-2; no clear D gene. Germline V gene sequence: CDR1 SQVTM, CDR2 ANQGSEA. Trimming removed 5 bases from V and 7 bases from J, with 20 bases in between. The CDR3 sequence is 14 residues long. The CDR3, as DNA: TGCAGCGTTCCGCTGGGAGAGGGCCCCTCTGGCTACACCTTC. It codes for CSVPLGEGPSGYTF.

The V call is TRBV18, the J call TRBJ1-2; the D is unclear. This CDR3 contains 15 residues. Trimming took off 2 bases at V and 4 bases at J, with 14 bases between the two ends. CDR1 and CDR2 (germline): KGHSH, LQKENI. CDR3: CASSPSPVGTYGYTF. CDR3 DNA sequence: TGTGCCAGCTCACCAAGTCCAGTGGGAACCTATGGCTACACCTTC.

This clonotype was seen at least ten times. This sequence joins TRBV11-3 and TRBJ1-4; D possibly corresponds to TRBD1 (6 bases). V was pared by 4 bases and J by 6 bases, with 21 bases between. This CDR3 region has 17 residues. CDR1 is SGHNT and CDR2 is YENEEA in the germline V gene. The CDR3 spells CASSSGQKHTPDEKLFF. The CDR3 bases are TGTGCCAGCAGCTCTGGACAGAAGCATACTCCTGATGAAAAACTGTTTTTT.

The chain joins TRBV27 to TRBJ2-1; D is unclear. The germline gives CDR1 MNHEY, CDR2 SMNVEV (reference sequence). The CDR3 loop spans 14 amino acids. Between the trimmed V and J ends, which lost 3 bases and 0 bases, there was a span of 6 bases. CDR3 sequence: CASSFLNSYNEQFF. The CDR3 DNA follows: TGTGCCAGCAGTTTTTTAAACTCCTACAATGAGCAGTTCTTC.

The chain uses TRBV7-2 and TRBJ2-5; a weak D match, TRBD1 (5 bases). This CDR3 contains 14 residues. The V gene lost 1 base and the J gene lost 0 bases, with 6 bases spanning the gap. In germline, CDR1 is SGHTA, CDR2 FQGNSA. The CDR3, as DNA: TGTGCCAGCAGCTTAGAGACAGACCAAGAGACCCAGTACTTC. Translation: CASSLETDQETQYF.

This clonotype has a handful of counts. The CDR3: CASSQDRTGYGYTF. In nucleotides, the CDR3 is TGTGCCAGCAGCCAAGATCGGACAGGGTATGGCTACACCTTC. This chain links TRBV4-2 with TRBJ1-2, with 8 bases identical to TRBD1. The germline V gene encodes CDR1 LGHNA and CDR2 YNFKEQ. This CDR3 contains 14 residues. V gave up 0 bases and J gave up 5 bases; unmatched junction bases: 2.

This clonotype showed up just a few times. The chain has TRBV24-1 and TRBJ2-1; 16 bases match TRBD2. The CDR3 runs to 16 residues. Germline assignment: CDR1 KGHDR and CDR2 SFDVKD. V shed 4 bases, J shed 11 bases, and the junction held 7 bases outside the gene matches. The CDR3 loop is CATSEIGTSGGAKQFF. CDR3 nucleotides: TGTGCCACCAGTGAGATCGGGACTAGCGGGGGGGCCAAGCAGTTCTTC.

This clonotype was seen many times. The chain recombines TRBV12-3 or TRBV12-4 with TRBJ2-3; D call uncertain. Trimming pared 5 bases from V and 8 bases from J, leaving 5 bases between. CDR3 length: 10 amino acids. The CDR3 nucleotides read TGTGCCAGCAGTCCGAGTACGCAGTATTTT. It codes for CASSPSTQYF.

The chain combines TRBV10-3 with TRBJ1-4, with a weak D call TRBD1 (5 bases). The germline CDR1 and CDR2 sequences are ENHRY and SYGVKD. V gave up 0 bases and J gave up 12 bases, with 11 bases separating them. The CDR3 is made up of 13 amino acids. CDR3 residues: CAISESGGAQLFF. As DNA, the CDR3 is TGTGCCATCAGTGAGTCTGGAGGGGCCCAACTGTTTTTT.

The V and J genes are TRBV7-2 and TRBJ1-5; no definite D call. Trimming removed 3 bases at V and 3 bases at J, with 12 bases between. The CDR3 consists of 15 residues. Germline CDR1 is SGHTA and CDR2 is FQGNSA. In DNA form, the CDR3 reads TGTGCCAGCAGCTTGGGCGGCGGGCACAATCAGCCCCAGCATTTT. Protein: CASSLGGGHNQPQHF.

This clonotype was counted many times. This rearrangement joins TRBV6-6 to TRBJ1-5; 9 positions agree with TRBD1. Per germline, CDR1 MNHNY and CDR2 SVGAGI (reference sequence). V lost 6 bases to trimming and J lost 0 bases; unmatched junction nucleotides: 6. The CDR3 consists of 16 residues. DNA for the CDR3: TGTGCCAGCAGAAGACAGGGGGGTAATAGCAATCAGCCCCAGCATTTT. This encodes CASRRQGGNSNQPQHF.

This clonotype was seen repeatedly, ten times or more. This chain connects TRBV5-1 to TRBJ2-5; D gene unclear. CDR3 length: 13 residues. Germline CDR1 and CDR2: SGHRS and YFSETQ. The V gene lost 3 bases and the J gene lost 3 bases, with 9 bases spanning the gap. As DNA, the CDR3 is TGCGCCAGCAGCTCAGGTGGTGAAGAGACCCAGTACTTC. Protein sequence: CASSSGGEETQYF.